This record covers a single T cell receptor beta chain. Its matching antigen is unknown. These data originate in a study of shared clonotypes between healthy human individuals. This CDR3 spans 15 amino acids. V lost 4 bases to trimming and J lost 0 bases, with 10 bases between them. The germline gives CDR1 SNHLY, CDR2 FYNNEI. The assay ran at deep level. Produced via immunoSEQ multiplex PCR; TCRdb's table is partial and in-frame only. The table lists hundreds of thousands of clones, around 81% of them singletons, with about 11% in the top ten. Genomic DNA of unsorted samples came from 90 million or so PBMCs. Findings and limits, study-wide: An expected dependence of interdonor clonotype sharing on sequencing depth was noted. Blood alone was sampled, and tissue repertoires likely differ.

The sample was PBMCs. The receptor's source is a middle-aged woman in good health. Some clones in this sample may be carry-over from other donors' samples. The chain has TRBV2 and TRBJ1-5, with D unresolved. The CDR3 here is CASSGLMHSNQPQHF. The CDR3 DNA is TGTGCCAGCAGTGGATTGATGCATAGCAATCAGCCCCAGCATTTT.